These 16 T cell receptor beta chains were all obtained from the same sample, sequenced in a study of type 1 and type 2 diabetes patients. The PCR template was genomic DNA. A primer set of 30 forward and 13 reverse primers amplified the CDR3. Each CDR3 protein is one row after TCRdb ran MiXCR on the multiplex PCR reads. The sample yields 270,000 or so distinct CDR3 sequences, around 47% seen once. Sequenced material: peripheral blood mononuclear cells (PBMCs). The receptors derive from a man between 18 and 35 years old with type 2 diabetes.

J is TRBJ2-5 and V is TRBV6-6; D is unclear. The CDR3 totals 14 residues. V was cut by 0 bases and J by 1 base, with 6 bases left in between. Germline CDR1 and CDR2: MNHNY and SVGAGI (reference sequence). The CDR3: CASSYSDGQETQYF. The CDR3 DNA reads TGTGCCAGCAGTTACTCGGACGGCCAAGAGACCCAGTACTTC.

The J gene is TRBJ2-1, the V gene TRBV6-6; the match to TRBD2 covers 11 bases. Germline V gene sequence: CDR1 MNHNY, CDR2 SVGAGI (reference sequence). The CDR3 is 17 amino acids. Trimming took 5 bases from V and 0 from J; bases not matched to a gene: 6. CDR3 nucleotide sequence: TGTGCCAGCAGTGACCTAGCGGGGGGTAGCTCCTACAATGAGCAGTTCTTC. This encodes CASSDLAGGSSYNEQFF.

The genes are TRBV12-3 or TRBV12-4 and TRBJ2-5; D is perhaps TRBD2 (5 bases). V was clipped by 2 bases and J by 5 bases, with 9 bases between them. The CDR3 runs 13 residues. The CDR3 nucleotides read TGTGCCAGCAGTTTAAGGGAGCGGGAGACCCAGTACTTC. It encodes CASSLRERETQYF.

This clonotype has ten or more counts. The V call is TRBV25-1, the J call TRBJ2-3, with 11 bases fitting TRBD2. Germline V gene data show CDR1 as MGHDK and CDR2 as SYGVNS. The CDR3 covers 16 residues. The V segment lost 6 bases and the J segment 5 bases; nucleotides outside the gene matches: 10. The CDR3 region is CASSGFVLAGVDTQYF. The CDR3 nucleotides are TGTGCCAGCAGCGGCTTTGTACTAGCGGGAGTAGATACGCAGTATTTT.

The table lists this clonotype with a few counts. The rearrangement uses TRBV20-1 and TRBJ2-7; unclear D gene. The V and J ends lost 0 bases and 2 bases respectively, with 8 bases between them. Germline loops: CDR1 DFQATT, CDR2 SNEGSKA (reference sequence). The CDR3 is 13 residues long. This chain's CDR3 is CSARDFATYEQYF. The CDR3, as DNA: TGCAGTGCTAGAGATTTTGCGACCTACGAGCAGTACTTC.

The CDR3 loop reads CSAAGPAHEQYF. The DNA of the CDR3 is TGCAGTGCGGCCGGGCCGGCTCACGAGCAGTACTTC. The rearrangement links TRBV20-1 to TRBJ2-7, with D unresolved. The CDR3 covers 12 residues. Germline CDR1 reads DFQATT; CDR2 reads SNEGSKA (reference sequence). Between the trimmed V and J ends, which lost 6 bases and 5 bases, there was a span of 14 bases.

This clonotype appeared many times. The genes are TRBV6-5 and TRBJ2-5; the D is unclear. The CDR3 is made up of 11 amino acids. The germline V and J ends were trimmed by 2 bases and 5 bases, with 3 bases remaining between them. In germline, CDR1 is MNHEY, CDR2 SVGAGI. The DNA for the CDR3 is TGTGCCAGCAGTTACCGGGAGACCCAGTACTTC. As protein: CASSYRETQYF.

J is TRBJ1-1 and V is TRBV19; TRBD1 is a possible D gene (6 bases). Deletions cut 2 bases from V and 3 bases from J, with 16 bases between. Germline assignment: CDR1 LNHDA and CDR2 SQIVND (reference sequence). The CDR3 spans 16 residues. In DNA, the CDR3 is TGTGCCAGTAGTATACAGGGGACGCAAGGGTACACTGAAGCTTTCTTT. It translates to CASSIQGTQGYTEAFF.

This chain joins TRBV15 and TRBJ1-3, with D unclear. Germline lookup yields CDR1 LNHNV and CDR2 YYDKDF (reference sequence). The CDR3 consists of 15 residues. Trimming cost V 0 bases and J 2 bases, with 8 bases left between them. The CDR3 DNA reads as TGTGCCACCAGCAGAGATTCGGGTCCTGGAAACACCATATATTTT. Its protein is CATSRDSGPGNTIYF.

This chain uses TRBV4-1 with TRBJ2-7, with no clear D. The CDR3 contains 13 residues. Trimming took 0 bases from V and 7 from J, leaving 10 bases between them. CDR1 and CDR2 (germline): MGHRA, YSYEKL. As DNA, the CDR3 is TGCGCCAGCAGCCAAGAAACCTCCCGTGAGCAGTACTTC. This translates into CASSQETSREQYF.

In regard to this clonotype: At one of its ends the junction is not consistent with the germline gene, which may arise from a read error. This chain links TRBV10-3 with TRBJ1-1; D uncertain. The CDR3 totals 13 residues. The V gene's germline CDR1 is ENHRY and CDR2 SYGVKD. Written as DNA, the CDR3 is TGTGCCAGCAGTTATGGAGGGAGAGCTGAAGCTTTCTTT. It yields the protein CASSYGGRAEAFF.

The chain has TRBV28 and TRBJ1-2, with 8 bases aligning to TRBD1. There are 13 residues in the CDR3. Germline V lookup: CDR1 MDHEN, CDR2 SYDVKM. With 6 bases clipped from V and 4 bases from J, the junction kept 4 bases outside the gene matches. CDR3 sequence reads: CASSKTGGYGYTF. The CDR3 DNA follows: TGTGCCAGCAGCAAAACAGGGGGCTATGGCTACACCTTC.

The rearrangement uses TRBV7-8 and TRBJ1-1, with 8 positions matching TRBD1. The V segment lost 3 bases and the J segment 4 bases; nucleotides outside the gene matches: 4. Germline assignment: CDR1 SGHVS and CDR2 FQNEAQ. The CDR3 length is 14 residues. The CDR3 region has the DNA TGTGCCAGCAGCTTGAGACAGGGGACCACTGAAGCTTTCTTT. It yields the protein CASSLRQGTTEAFF.

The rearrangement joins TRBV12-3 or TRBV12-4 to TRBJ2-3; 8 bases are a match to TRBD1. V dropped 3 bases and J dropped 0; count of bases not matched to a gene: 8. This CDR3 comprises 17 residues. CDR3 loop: CASSLMGRGLSTDTQYF. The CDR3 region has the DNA TGTGCCAGCAGTTTGATGGGCAGGGGGCTTAGCACAGATACGCAGTATTTT.

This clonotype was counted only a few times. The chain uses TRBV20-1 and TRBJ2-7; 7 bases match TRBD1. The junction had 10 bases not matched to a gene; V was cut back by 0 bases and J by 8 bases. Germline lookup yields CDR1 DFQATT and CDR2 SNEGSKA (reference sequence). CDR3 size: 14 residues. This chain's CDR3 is CSARDLQGDNKQYF. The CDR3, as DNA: TGCAGTGCTAGAGATCTCCAGGGGGACAACAAGCAGTACTTC.

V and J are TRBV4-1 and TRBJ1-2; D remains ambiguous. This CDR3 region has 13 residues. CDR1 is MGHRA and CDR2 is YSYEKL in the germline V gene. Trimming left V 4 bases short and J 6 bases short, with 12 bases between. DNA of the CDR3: TGCGCCAGCAGCCCCTCCAAGGTAGATGGCTACACCTTC. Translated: CASSPSKVDGYTF.